This TCR beta chain comes out of a study of cytomegalovirus exposure and HLA in healthy donors. This CDR3 contains 12 residues. Germline V CDR1 and CDR2: SEHNR, FQNEAQ (reference sequence). With 6 bases removed from V and 6 bases from J, the gap between germline ends came to 8 bases. Study-wide results and caveats: Accounts indicate the classifier identified cytomegalovirus status with strong specificity and sensitivity.

Of note for this clone: Its target is not known.

Researchers ran the PCR with 60 Vbeta and 13 Jbeta primers. Source study methods: A follow-up analysis tallied 60 million to 85 million unique TCR beta chains, some 11 million shared. Clones were sequenced by immunoSEQ multiplex PCR, and TCRdb holds only the in-frame ones, with some missing. That table is the source of V, J and clone size, and D and trimming were worked out from the DNA. The repertoire table contains some 150,000 clones. The sequencing sample was made of PBMCs. This clonotype was sampled from a young woman in good health and CMV-seronegative. This chain links TRBV7-9 with TRBJ2-2; maybe TRBD1 (5 bases). CDR3 in amino acids: CASSKGSGELFF. The CDR3 bases are TGTGCCAGCAGTAAGGGGTCCGGGGAGCTGTTTTTT.